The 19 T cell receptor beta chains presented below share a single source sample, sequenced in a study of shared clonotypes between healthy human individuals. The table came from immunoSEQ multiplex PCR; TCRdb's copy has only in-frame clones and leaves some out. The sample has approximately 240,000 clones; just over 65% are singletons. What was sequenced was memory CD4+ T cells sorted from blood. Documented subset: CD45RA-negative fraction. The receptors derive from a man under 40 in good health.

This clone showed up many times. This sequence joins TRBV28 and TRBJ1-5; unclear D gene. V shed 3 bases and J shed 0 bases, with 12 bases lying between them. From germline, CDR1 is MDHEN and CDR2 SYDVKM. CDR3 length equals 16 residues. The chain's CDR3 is CASSFSGRDSNQPQHF. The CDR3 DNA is TGTGCCAGCAGTTTTTCGGGTAGGGATAGCAATCAGCCCCAGCATTTT.

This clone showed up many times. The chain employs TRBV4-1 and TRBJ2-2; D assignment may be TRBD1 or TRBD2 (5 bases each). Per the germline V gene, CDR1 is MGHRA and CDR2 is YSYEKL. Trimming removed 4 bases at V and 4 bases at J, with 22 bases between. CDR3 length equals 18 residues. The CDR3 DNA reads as TGCGCCAGCAGCCGGTCGGGAATCAGGGTTGACTTCACCGGGGAGCTGTTTTTT. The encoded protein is CASSRSGIRVDFTGELFF.

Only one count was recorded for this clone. CDR3 loop: CASSMGPSYNEQFF. CDR3 nucleotide sequence: TGCGCCAGCAGCATGGGACCATCCTACAATGAGCAGTTCTTC. The chain carries TRBV5-1 and TRBJ2-1, with D possibly being TRBD1 or TRBD2 (5 bases each). The V gene's germline CDR1 is SGHRS and CDR2 YFSETQ. V lost 4 bases, J lost 1 base, and 9 bases lay in between. This CDR3 region has 14 residues.

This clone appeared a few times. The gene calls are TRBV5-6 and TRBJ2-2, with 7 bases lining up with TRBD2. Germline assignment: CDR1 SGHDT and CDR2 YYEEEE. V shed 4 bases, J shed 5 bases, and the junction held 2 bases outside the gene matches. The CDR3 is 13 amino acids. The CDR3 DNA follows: TGTGCCAGCAGCCCGCGGGGGACCGGGGAGCTGTTTTTT. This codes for CASSPRGTGELFF.

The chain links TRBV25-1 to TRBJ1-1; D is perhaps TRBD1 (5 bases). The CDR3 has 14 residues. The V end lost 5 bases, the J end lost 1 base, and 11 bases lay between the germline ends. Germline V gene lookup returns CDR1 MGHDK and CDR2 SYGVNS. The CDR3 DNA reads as TGTGCCAGCAGTCGGGGCGCAGGGAACACTGAAGCTTTCTTT. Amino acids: CASSRGAGNTEAFF.

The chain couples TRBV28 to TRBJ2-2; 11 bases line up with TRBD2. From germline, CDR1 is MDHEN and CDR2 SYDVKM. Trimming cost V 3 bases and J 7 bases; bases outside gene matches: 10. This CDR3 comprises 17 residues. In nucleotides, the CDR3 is TGTGCCAGCAGTTTCCCTACTAGCGGGAGCGTTGGCGGGGAGCTGTTTTTT. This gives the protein CASSFPTSGSVGGELFF. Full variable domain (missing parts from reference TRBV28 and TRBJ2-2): DVKVTQSSRYLVKRTGEKVFLECVQDMDHENMFWYRQDPGLGLRLIYFSYDVKMKEKGDIPEGYSVSREKKERFSLILESASTNQTSMYLCASSFPTSGSVGGELFFGEGSRLTVL.

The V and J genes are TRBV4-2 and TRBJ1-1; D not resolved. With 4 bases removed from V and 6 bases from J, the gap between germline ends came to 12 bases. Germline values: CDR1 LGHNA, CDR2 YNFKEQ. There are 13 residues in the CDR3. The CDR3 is CASSLPVSSEAFF. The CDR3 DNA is TGTGCCAGCAGCCTCCCGGTATCTTCTGAAGCTTTCTTT.

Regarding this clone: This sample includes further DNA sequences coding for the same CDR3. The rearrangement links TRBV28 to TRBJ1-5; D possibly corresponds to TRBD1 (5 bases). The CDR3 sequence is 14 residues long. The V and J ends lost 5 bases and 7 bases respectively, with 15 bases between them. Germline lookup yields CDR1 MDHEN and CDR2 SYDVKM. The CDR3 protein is CASSLGPVSQPQHF. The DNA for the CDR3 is TGTGCCAGCAGTCTGGGGCCTGTCAGCCAGCCCCAGCATTTT.

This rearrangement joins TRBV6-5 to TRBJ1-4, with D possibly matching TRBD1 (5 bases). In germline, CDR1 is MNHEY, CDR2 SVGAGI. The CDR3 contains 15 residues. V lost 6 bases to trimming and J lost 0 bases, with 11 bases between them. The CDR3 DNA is TGTGCCAGCAGAAAGGCCAGGGCAACTAATGAAAAACTGTTTTTT. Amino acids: CASRKARATNEKLFF.

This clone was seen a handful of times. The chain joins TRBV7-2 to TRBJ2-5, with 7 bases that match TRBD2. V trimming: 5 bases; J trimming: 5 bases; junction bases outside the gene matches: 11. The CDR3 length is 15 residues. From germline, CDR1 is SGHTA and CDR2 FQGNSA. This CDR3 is CASSLGTTFAETQYF. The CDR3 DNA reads TGTGCCAGCAGCCTCGGGACTACCTTTGCGGAGACCCAGTACTTC.

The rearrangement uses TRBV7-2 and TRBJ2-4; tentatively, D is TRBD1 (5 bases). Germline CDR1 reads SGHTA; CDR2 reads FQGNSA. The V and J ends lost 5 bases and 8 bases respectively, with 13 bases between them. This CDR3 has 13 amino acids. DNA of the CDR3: TGTGCCAGCAGCATAAACAGGAAGGACATTCAGTACTTC. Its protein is CASSINRKDIQYF.

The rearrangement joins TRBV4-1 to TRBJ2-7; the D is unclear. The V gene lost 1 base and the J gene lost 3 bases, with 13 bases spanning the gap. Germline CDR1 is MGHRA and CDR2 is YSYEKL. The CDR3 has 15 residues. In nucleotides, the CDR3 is TGCGCCAGCAGCCAAGGATCTAGTTCTGACTACGAGCAGTACTTC. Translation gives CASSQGSSSDYEQYF.

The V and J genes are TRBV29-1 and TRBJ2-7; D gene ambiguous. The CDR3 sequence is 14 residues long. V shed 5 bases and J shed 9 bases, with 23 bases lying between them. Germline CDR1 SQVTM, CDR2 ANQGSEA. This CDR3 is CSVSLPPDSFGQYF. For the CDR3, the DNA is TGCAGCGTTTCTCTCCCGCCAGACTCCTTCGGGCAGTACTTC.

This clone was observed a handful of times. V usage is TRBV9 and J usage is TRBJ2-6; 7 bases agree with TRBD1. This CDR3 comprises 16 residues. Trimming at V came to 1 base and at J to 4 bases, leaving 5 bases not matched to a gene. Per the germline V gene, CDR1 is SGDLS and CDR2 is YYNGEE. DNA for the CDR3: TGTGCCAGCAGCGTAACGACAGGGATGGGGGCCAACGTCCTGACTTTC. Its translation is CASSVTTGMGANVLTF.

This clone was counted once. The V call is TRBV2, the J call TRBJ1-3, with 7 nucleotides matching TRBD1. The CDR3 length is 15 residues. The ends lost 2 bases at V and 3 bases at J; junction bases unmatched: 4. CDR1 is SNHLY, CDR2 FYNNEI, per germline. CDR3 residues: CASSETGVYGNTIYF. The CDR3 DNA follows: TGTGCCAGCAGTGAAACAGGGGTTTATGGAAACACCATATATTTT.

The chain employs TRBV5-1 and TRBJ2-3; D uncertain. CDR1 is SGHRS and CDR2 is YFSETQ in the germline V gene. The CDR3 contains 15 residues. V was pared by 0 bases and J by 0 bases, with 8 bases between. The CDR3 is CASSLVSRSTDTQYF. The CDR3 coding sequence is TGCGCCAGCAGCTTGGTTAGCCGAAGCACAGATACGCAGTATTTT.

The CDR3 DNA sequence: TGTGCCAGCAGCTTAGTACCGGGCGAATACTTCCCGGGCACAGATACGCAGTATTTT. This codes for CASSLVPGEYFPGTDTQYF. This chain connects TRBV7-9 to TRBJ2-3; D remains unclear. CDR1 is SEHNR, CDR2 FQNEAQ, per germline (reference sequence). The CDR3 loop spans 19 amino acids. The V and J ends lost 1 base and 1 base respectively, with 21 bases between them.

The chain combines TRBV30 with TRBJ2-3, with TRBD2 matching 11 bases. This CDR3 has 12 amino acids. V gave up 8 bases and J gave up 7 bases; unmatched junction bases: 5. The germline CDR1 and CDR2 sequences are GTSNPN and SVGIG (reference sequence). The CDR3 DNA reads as TGTGCCGGAAGACTAGCGGGAAATACGCAGTATTTT. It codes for CAGRLAGNTQYF.

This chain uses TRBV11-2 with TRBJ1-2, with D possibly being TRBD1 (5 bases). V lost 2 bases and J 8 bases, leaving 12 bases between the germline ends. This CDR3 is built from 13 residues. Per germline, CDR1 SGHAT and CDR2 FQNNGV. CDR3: CASSLLGPGGYTF. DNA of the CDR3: TGTGCCAGCAGCTTACTGGGGCCGGGGGGCTACACCTTC.